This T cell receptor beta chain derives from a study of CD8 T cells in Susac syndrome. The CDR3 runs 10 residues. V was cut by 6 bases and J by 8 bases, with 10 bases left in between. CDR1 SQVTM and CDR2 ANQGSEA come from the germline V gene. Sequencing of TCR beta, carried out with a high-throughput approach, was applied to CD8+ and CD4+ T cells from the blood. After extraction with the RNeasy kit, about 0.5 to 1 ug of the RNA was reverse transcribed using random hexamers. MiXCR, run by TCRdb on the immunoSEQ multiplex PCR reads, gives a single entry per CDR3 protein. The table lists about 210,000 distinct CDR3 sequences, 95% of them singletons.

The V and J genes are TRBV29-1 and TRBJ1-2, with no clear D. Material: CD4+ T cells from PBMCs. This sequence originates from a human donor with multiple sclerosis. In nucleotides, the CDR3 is TGCAGCGTATCTGAAGAGGGCTACACCTTC. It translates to CSVSEEGYTF.